What follows are 22 T cell receptor beta chains derived from one specimen sequenced in a study of blood T cell repertoires in COVID-19. This table comes from immunoSEQ multiplex PCR, and its TCRdb copy is limited to in-frame clones, with some not included. Among 72,000 or so clones listed, roughly 86% were seen once. What was sequenced was peripheral blood. Receptors originate from an older woman with acute or convalescent COVID-19.

The chain recombines TRBV30 with TRBJ1-4; D possibly corresponds to TRBD1 (6 bases). This CDR3 spans 13 amino acids. Germline V gene lookup returns CDR1 GTSNPN and CDR2 SVGIG (reference sequence). Trimming left V 6 bases short and J 3 bases short, with 11 bases between. The CDR3 nucleotides read TGTGCCTGTGCAGGGGTGGCTAATGAAAAACTGTTTTTT. Residues: CACAGVANEKLFF.

The chain employs TRBV30 and TRBJ2-5, with D maybe TRBD2 (6 bases). This CDR3 is 12 amino acids long. Germline CDR1 is GTSNPN and CDR2 is SVGIG (reference sequence). V lost 5 bases, J lost 6 bases, and 13 bases lay in between. CDR3 sequence (DNA): TGTGCCTGGTCGGGACTGTCCAAGACCCAGTACTTC. Amino acids: CAWSGLSKTQYF.

This clone was found a few times. The CDR3 DNA reads TGCGCCAGCAGTGAGGGTGAGGGGAGGTACGCTGAAGCTTTCTTT. Residues: CASSEGEGRYAEAFF. The rearrangement joins TRBV10-1 to TRBJ1-1; D perhaps matches TRBD1 (5 bases). This CDR3 has 15 residues. Between the trimmed V and J ends, which lost 2 bases and 6 bases, there was a span of 16 bases. Germline CDR1 is WNHNN and CDR2 is SYGVQD (reference sequence).

To note about this clone: Compared with germline, one end of the junction differs, possibly owing to a read error. This chain joins TRBV6-5 and TRBJ1-1, with D unclear. The CDR3 is made up of 14 amino acids. From germline, CDR1 is MNHEY and CDR2 SVGAGI. The CDR3 DNA reads as TGTGCCAGCCGACGCCGCGGAGGGAACATTGAAGCTTTCTTT. The encoded protein is CASRRRGGNIEAFF.

The V call is TRBV12-3 or TRBV12-4, the J call TRBJ1-5; possible D gene TRBD1, 5 bases. The CDR3 runs 13 residues. With 5 bases removed from V and 7 bases from J, the gap between germline ends came to 12 bases. CDR3 in DNA: TGTGCCAGCAGTCTCATTTGGGGCCAGCCCCAGCATTTT. Its translation: CASSLIWGQPQHF.

The chain uses TRBV7-8 and TRBJ1-1; D ambiguous. The germline gives CDR1 SGHVS, CDR2 FQNEAQ. Trimming took 5 bases from V and 4 from J, leaving 14 bases between them. This CDR3 region has 14 residues. The CDR3 DNA follows: TGTGCCAGCAGCCCAGGAGGCGCGATCACTGAAGCTTTCTTT. It codes for CASSPGGAITEAFF.

The chain employs TRBV7-9 and TRBJ2-5, with D possibly matching TRBD2 (5 bases). This CDR3 is 12 amino acids long. Looked up from germline, CDR1 is SEHNR and CDR2 is FQNEAQ (reference sequence). Trimming cost V 3 bases and J 4 bases, with 6 bases left between them. The CDR3: CASSFEGETQYF. The CDR3 nucleotides read TGTGCCAGCAGCTTCGAGGGAGAGACCCAGTACTTC.

The chain recombines TRBV10-3 with TRBJ2-7; weak D call: TRBD2 (5 bases). Trimming took 5 bases from V and 5 from J, leaving 16 bases between them. CDR1 ENHRY and CDR2 SYGVKD come from the germline V gene. The CDR3 spans 14 residues. The CDR3 loop reads CAISREGERDEQYF. In DNA, the CDR3 is TGTGCCATCAGTCGGGAAGGTGAGAGGGACGAGCAGTACTTC.

This clone was seen a handful of times. The V and J genes are TRBV6-1 and TRBJ2-7, with no clear D. The CDR3 contains 13 residues. With 3 bases removed from V and 0 bases from J, the gap between germline ends came to 6 bases. Germline lookup yields CDR1 MNHNS and CDR2 SASEGT. CDR3: CASSDQASYEQYF. The DNA of the CDR3 is TGTGCCAGCAGTGACCAGGCCTCCTACGAGCAGTACTTC.

The rearrangement uses TRBV5-1 and TRBJ2-5; a possible D gene is TRBD1 (6 bases). Looked up from germline, CDR1 is SGHRS and CDR2 is YFSETQ. Trimming took 2 bases from V and 4 from J, leaving 9 bases between them. There are 13 residues in the CDR3. As DNA, the CDR3 is TGCGCCAGCAGCTTACAGGGTTTAGAGACCCAGTACTTC. Translating gives CASSLQGLETQYF.

The gene calls are TRBV5-1 and TRBJ2-2; TRBD2 might be the D (6 bases). In germline, CDR1 is SGHRS, CDR2 YFSETQ. V was shortened by 0 bases and J by 4 bases, with 13 bases between the two germline ends. The CDR3 is made up of 16 amino acids. CDR3 sequence: CASSLAAGTGTGELFF. The DNA of the CDR3 is TGCGCCAGCAGCTTGGCTGCGGGGACGGGCACCGGGGAGCTGTTTTTT. Based on the CDR3 plus reference TRBV5-1 and TRBJ2-2, the full variable domain is KAGVTQTPRYLIKTRGQQVTLSCSPISGHRSVSWYQQTPGQGLQFLFEYFSETQRNKGNFPGRFSGRQFSNSRSEMNVSTLELGDSALYLCASSLAAGTGTGELFFGEGSRLTVL.

J is TRBJ2-1 and V is TRBV19; D possibly corresponds to TRBD1 (7 bases). The V end lost 10 bases, the J end lost 9 bases, and 19 bases lay between the germline ends. Germline-derived CDR1 and CDR2 are LNHDA and SQIVND (reference sequence). CDR3 length: 13 residues. In DNA form, the CDR3 reads TGTGCCACATCCCGCTCAGGGGGGATTGAGCAGTTCTTC. Its protein product is CATSRSGGIEQFF.

This chain uses TRBV3-1 (or the pseudogene TRBV3-2) with TRBJ2-3; 11 bases are a match to TRBD2. This CDR3 has 15 amino acids. Germline CDR1 LGHDT, CDR2 YNNKEL (reference sequence). Unmatched junction bases numbered 12, after V lost 4 bases and J lost 12 bases. CDR3 residues: CASSPAGTSGSQQYF. CDR3 coding DNA: TGTGCCAGCAGCCCGGCCGGGACTAGCGGAAGCCAACAGTATTTT.

This chain joins TRBV5-4 and TRBJ2-7; 7 bases fit TRBD2. The V gene's germline CDR1 is SGHNT and CDR2 YYREEE (reference sequence). Trimming took 1 base from V and 4 from J; bases not matched to a gene: 8. This CDR3 is built from 15 residues. DNA of the CDR3: TGTGCCAGCAGCTTGTTTTTCCAGGGAGGGTACGAGCAGTACTTC. Residues: CASSLFFQGGYEQYF.

This chain joins TRBV5-1 and TRBJ2-5; D is possibly TRBD1 (6 bases). The CDR3 spans 15 residues. V shed 3 bases and J shed 2 bases, with 14 bases lying between them. Germline V gene sequence: CDR1 SGHRS, CDR2 YFSETQ. The CDR3 nucleotides are TGCGCCAGCAGCTCCCAAACAGGGCTACAAGAGACCCAGTACTTC. Protein sequence: CASSSQTGLQETQYF.

Of note for this clone: This specimen includes other DNA sequences encoding the same CDR3. The V call is TRBV6-5, the J call TRBJ2-5; TRBD1 might be the D (6 bases). The CDR3 spans 15 residues. From germline, CDR1 is MNHEY and CDR2 SVGAGI. V shed 5 bases and J shed 2 bases, with 15 bases lying between them. The CDR3 region is CASSPTGTLQETQYF. The CDR3 DNA reads as TGTGCCAGCAGTCCAACAGGGACATTACAAGAGACCCAGTACTTC.

The J gene is TRBJ1-1, the V gene TRBV7-2; 8 bases map to TRBD1. Per the germline V gene, CDR1 is SGHTA and CDR2 is FQGNSA. The V gene end was trimmed by 0 bases and the J gene end by 5 bases; junction bases not matched to a gene: 8. The length of the CDR3 is 16 residues. The CDR3 region is CASSLALQGGVTEAFF. The CDR3 DNA sequence: TGTGCCAGCAGCTTAGCCCTACAGGGGGGGGTGACTGAAGCTTTCTTT.

The chain combines TRBV6-1 with TRBJ1-3; no clear D. The V end lost 3 bases, the J end lost 4 bases, and 4 bases lay between the germline ends. Per the germline V gene, CDR1 is MNHNS and CDR2 is SASEGT. The CDR3 length is 12 residues. Written as DNA, the CDR3 is TGTGCCAGCAGTGATTCGGGAAACACCATATATTTT. This gives the protein CASSDSGNTIYF.

The chain couples TRBV5-1 to TRBJ1-2; D remains ambiguous. Germline-derived CDR1 and CDR2 are SGHRS and YFSETQ. The length of the CDR3 is 15 residues. Deletions cut 2 bases from V and 2 bases from J, with 13 bases between. The CDR3 loop is CASSFDNPYNYGYTF. CDR3 DNA: TGCGCCAGCAGCTTTGACAACCCTTACAACTATGGCTACACCTTC.

The chain combines TRBV5-5 with TRBJ1-5; no definite D call. The CDR3 covers 13 residues. V was shortened by 2 bases and J by 7 bases, with 10 bases between the two germline ends. The germline V gene encodes CDR1 SGHKS and CDR2 YYEKEE (reference sequence). The CDR3 spells CASSFGREQPQHF. The CDR3 coding sequence is TGTGCCAGCAGCTTCGGTAGGGAGCAGCCCCAGCATTTT.

This clone occurred once. The rearrangement uses TRBV5-1 and TRBJ2-1; TRBD2 matches 9 bases. The CDR3 consists of 15 residues. Germline V gene sequence: CDR1 SGHRS, CDR2 YFSETQ. V shed 5 bases, J shed 1 base, and the junction held 4 bases outside the gene matches. The DNA of the CDR3 is TGCGCCAGCAGGTTTAGCGGGGGATCCTACAATGAGCAGTTCTTC. Amino acids: CASRFSGGSYNEQFF.

This rearrangement joins TRBV19 to TRBJ2-5, with a possible D match to TRBD2 (7 bases). The CDR3 runs to 13 residues. Germline lookup yields CDR1 LNHDA and CDR2 SQIVND (reference sequence). V was pared by 8 bases and J by 1 base, with 11 bases between. The DNA for the CDR3 is TGTGCCAGTGGGGGAGGGGGCCAAGAGACCCAGTACTTC. Encoded protein: CASGGGGQETQYF.